This entry concerns a single T cell receptor beta chain. Its antigen is not identified. TCRdb called the 5' RACE reads again in MiXCR, with one record for every CDR3 protein. Of about 530,000 distinct CDR3 sequences in the sample, 20% to 25% were seen once. This entry belongs to a study of identical twins. General study results and limits: The models systematically underestimated how much out-of-frame TCR alpha was shared in monozygotic twins. Less excess twin sharing appeared in beta out-of-frame sequences.

Donors were all healthy Caucasians. Germline CDR1 is DFQATT and CDR2 is SNEGSKA (reference sequence). The CDR3 sequence is 14 residues long. V was cut by 0 bases and J by 8 bases, with 16 bases left in between. The sample was also reused in another study, on yellow fever vaccine responses in identical twins.

The TCR originated in a woman aged 18 to 35 in good health. The sample consisted of CD4+ T cells sorted from blood. The V gene is TRBV20-1, the J gene TRBJ1-2; the D gene is possibly TRBD1 (5 bases). The CDR3 sequence is CSARDPLSRAGYTF. CDR3 nucleotide sequence: TGCAGTGCTAGAGATCCCCTCAGCAGGGCCGGCTACACCTTC.